The entry below describes one T cell receptor (beta chain). The clone's antigen remains unknown. No base-level quality is on record; no much larger clone is a single base apart. In the same sample, other DNA sequences code for this CDR3. This record belongs to a study of blood T cell repertoires in COVID-19 (dated by TCRdb to 2020 to 2022). In terms of the full investigation: Samples covering the acute and convalescent phases of COVID-19 were provided by collaborators in the United States, Italy and Spain. Deeply sampled blood TCRbeta repertoires from subjects exposed to, actively infected with, or recovered from COVID-19 were included in the dataset. Where HLA class I and class II types were available, the types were taken from metadata supplied by the sample provider, not from assay-based typing. The sample metadata nearly always contained a de-identified subject ID, COVID-19 status, age in years and sex. Samples came from the ongoing ImmuneRACE study (first 160 participants) plus 1,254 subjects from 6 global collaborators. The prospective study material was composed of cDNA or gDNA derived from T cells, B-cell-depleted T cells, or PBMCs. The repertoires were released in a freely available public database meant as a resource for research on the immune response to SARS-CoV-2. General findings and caveats noted by the study authors: The amount of clinical and demographic metadata varied by source and participant and was provided uncurated.

In Seattle, one collaborating source enrolled patients while the infection was active and tracked those patients longitudinally over the course of disease. Each collaborating institution followed its own protocols to collect whole blood in K2EDTA tubes. For TCRbeta analysis, collaborators shipped samples as frozen whole blood, isolated PBMCs, or DNA extracted from either of those sample types. The V and J ends are trimmed by 3 bases and 4 bases, leaving 6 bases between them. The CDR3 starts with the cysteine, ends with the phenylalanine, and has 12 residues. The retained sequence is limited to the CDR3, 36 bases, with the frame set at the first base. Via the germline V gene, CDR1 is MGHDK and CDR2 SYGVNS. The immunoSEQ Assay, a bias-controlled multiplex PCR, was used to amplify TCRbeta CDR3 regions from genomic DNA. On the authors' methods: The number of nucleated cells in each sample was estimated from the amplification of reference gene primers within the assay. To quantify the absolute abundance of each unique TCRbeta CDR3 rearrangement, sequence reads were collapsed and filtered. For each sample, productive Simpson clonality was calculated as the square root of Simpson's diversity index across productive rearrangements. As stored in TCRdb, this immuneACCESS dataset retains in-frame rearrangements with V and J assigned. A fraction of the clones does not appear; measured against another copy, unresolved V genes explain less than half of the discrepancy, and the remainder lacks a known reason. That table furnishes V, J and clone size, whereas the DNA furnished D and trimming. In this sample the table shows 300,000 to 350,000 clones, around 86% of which occur a single time. About 6.3% of the sample lies in the top ten.

This receptor was identified in a woman between 50 and 59 years old with COVID-19, enrolled during active disease. The source material was peripheral blood. The chain is encoded by TRBV25-1 joined to TRBJ1-2; confidence is insufficient to name the D gene. The CDR3 region has the sequence CASSDGGYGYTF. The DNA sequence follows: TGTGCCAGCAGTGATGGCGGCTATGGCTACACCTTC.